The 18 T cell receptor beta chains below all came from one sample that was sequenced in a study of T cell changes during pregnancy in multiple sclerosis. Data came from immunoSEQ multiplex PCR; TCRdb stores just in-frame clones and leaves some out. The table has about 92,000 clones, almost 95% seen once. This specimen was peripheral blood, taken in the first trimester of pregnancy. The receptors stem from a female donor with multiple sclerosis, enrolled in a pregnancy study.

J is TRBJ2-3 and V is TRBV5-1; D is unclear. The V end was cut by 4 bases, the J end by 0 bases, with 12 bases between. The CDR3 loop spans 15 amino acids. Germline CDR1 and CDR2: SGHRS and YFSETQ. The CDR3 bases are TGCGCCAGCAGCATACCAACAGCTAGCACAGATACGCAGTATTTT. Its translation is CASSIPTASTDTQYF.

The rearrangement joins TRBV7-9 to TRBJ2-7; TRBD1 matches 7 bases. The CDR3 covers 14 residues. Trimming removed 3 bases from V and 2 bases from J; junction bases left unmatched: 4. Germline V gene sequence: CDR1 SEHNR, CDR2 FQNEAQ (reference sequence). CDR3 in amino acids: CASSFRQGPYEQYF. In DNA, the CDR3 is TGTGCCAGCAGCTTTCGACAGGGCCCCTACGAGCAGTACTTC.

V is TRBV6-6 and J is TRBJ1-1; D unresolved. Germline V lookup: CDR1 MNHNY, CDR2 SVGAGI (reference sequence). There are 13 residues in the CDR3. V lost 5 bases and J 1 base, leaving 8 bases between the germline ends. As DNA, the CDR3 is TGTGCCAGCAGTCAACACCAGAACACTGAAGCTTTCTTT. This gives the protein CASSQHQNTEAFF.

The V and J genes are TRBV15 and TRBJ2-7; D not certain. The CDR3 length is 13 residues. The V gene lost 5 bases and the J gene lost 6 bases, with 14 bases spanning the gap. The V gene's germline CDR1 is LNHNV and CDR2 YYDKDF (reference sequence). The CDR3 loop reads CATSRTRDREQYF. DNA of the CDR3: TGTGCCACCAGCCGAACGCGAGATCGCGAGCAGTACTTC.

V and J are TRBV30 and TRBJ2-5; 8 nucleotides match TRBD1. CDR1 GTSNPN and CDR2 SVGIG come from the germline V gene (reference sequence). V was pared by 5 bases and J by 1 base, with 0 bases of the junction left unmatched. The CDR3 runs to 12 residues. CDR3 amino acids: CAWDRGQETQYF. CDR3 in DNA: TGTGCCTGGGACAGGGGCCAAGAGACCCAGTACTTC.

The sample holds a few counts of this clone. This chain links TRBV9 with TRBJ2-2, with a possible D match to TRBD2 (5 bases). The CDR3 extends over 11 amino acids. Germline CDR1 is SGDLS and CDR2 is YYNGEE. With 7 bases removed from V and 5 bases from J, the gap between germline ends came to 6 bases. The CDR3 is CASRGTGELFF. CDR3 nucleotides: TGTGCCAGCCGAGGGACCGGGGAGCTGTTTTTT.

The chain combines TRBV5-6 with TRBJ1-5; D is possibly TRBD1 (6 bases). There are 15 residues in the CDR3. Germline V gene data show CDR1 as SGHDT and CDR2 as YYEEEE. Trimming stripped 0 bases from V and 2 bases from J, with 9 bases between. CDR3 region: CASSLDGGGNQPQHF. The DNA of the CDR3 is TGTGCCAGCAGCTTGGATGGGGGCGGCAATCAGCCCCAGCATTTT.

The chain couples TRBV5-6 to TRBJ1-5; D possibly corresponds to TRBD1 (6 bases). The CDR3 is 15 residues long. CDR1 and CDR2 from the germline V gene are SGHDT and YYEEEE. V lost 1 base and J 6 bases, leaving 14 bases between the germline ends. The CDR3 bases are TGTGCCAGCAGCTTGTTCAGGGACATTGGTCAGCCCCAGCATTTT. It specifies CASSLFRDIGQPQHF.

Only one count was recorded for this clone. Germline and junction disagree at one end, which may indicate a read error. J is TRBJ2-1 and V is TRBV5-8; D is unclear. This CDR3 contains 12 residues. Germline CDR1 reads SGHTS; CDR2 reads YDEGEE. CDR3 in DNA: TGTGCCAGCAGCCCCAGGTACAGTGAGCAGTTCTTC. Translating gives CASSPRYSEQFF.

The chain employs TRBV5-5 and TRBJ1-5, with no clear D. The CDR3 extends over 14 amino acids. Germline V gene lookup returns CDR1 SGHKS and CDR2 YYEKEE (reference sequence). The V end was cut by 1 base, the J end by 3 bases, with 8 bases between. CDR3 coding DNA: TGTGCCAGCAGCTTGTACCAAGCCAATCAGCCCCAGCATTTT. This sequence encodes CASSLYQANQPQHF.

This rearrangement joins TRBV6-5 to TRBJ2-7, with TRBD1 matching over 10 bases. With 2 bases clipped from V and 0 bases from J, the junction kept 1 base outside the gene matches. The CDR3 is 15 amino acids. Germline values: CDR1 MNHEY, CDR2 SVGAGI. The CDR3 region is CASSYGTGDSYEQYF. The CDR3 region has the DNA TGTGCCAGCAGTTACGGGACAGGGGACTCCTACGAGCAGTACTTC.

The chain recombines TRBV7-8 with TRBJ2-5; TRBD1 is a possible D gene (5 bases). CDR1 and CDR2 (germline): SGHVS, FQNEAQ. The CDR3 consists of 16 residues. V was cut by 5 bases and J by 2 bases, with 18 bases left in between. The CDR3 reads CASSAHRFYEQETQYF. The DNA for the CDR3 is TGTGCCAGCAGCGCGCACAGGTTTTACGAACAAGAGACCCAGTACTTC.

V gene TRBV7-9 combines with J gene TRBJ2-3; TRBD2 aligns across 7 bases. Per germline, CDR1 SEHNR and CDR2 FQNEAQ (reference sequence). CDR3 size: 15 residues. The V and J ends lost 4 bases and 5 bases, in that order; junction bases with no gene match: 9. The CDR3 DNA sequence: TGTGCCAGCAGCTCAAGGGCGGGAGCGGTAGATACGCAGTATTTT. This sequence encodes CASSSRAGAVDTQYF.

The V gene is TRBV7-2, the J gene TRBJ2-4, with a weak D call TRBD2 (7 bases). The CDR3 consists of 15 residues. V lost 1 base and J 4 bases, leaving 11 bases between the germline ends. The germline gives CDR1 SGHTA, CDR2 FQGNSA. The CDR3 bases are TGTGCCAGCAGCTTAGGGGGGGGGCCGAAAAACATTCAGTACTTC. Its translation is CASSLGGGPKNIQYF.

This chain uses TRBV27 with TRBJ2-7, with TRBD1 matching 8 bases. CDR3 size: 16 residues. CDR1 and CDR2 (germline): MNHEY, SMNVEV (reference sequence). V lost 4 bases to trimming and J lost 2 bases; unmatched junction nucleotides: 10. The CDR3 DNA reads as TGTGCCAGCAGTTCTCCCCCCGGGACAGGTCCCTACGAGCAGTACTTC. Its protein product is CASSSPPGTGPYEQYF.

The chain employs TRBV9 and TRBJ2-1; 7 bases fit TRBD2. CDR3 size: 14 residues. V shed 9 bases, J shed 5 bases, and the junction held 11 bases outside the gene matches. From germline, CDR1 is SGDLS and CDR2 YYNGEE. The CDR3 DNA follows: TGTGCCACAGCACCGGGACTACCGCACAATGAGCAGTTCTTC. Amino acid sequence: CATAPGLPHNEQFF.

The V call is TRBV7-9, the J call TRBJ2-3, with a possible D match to TRBD1 (6 bases). Germline-derived CDR1 and CDR2 are SEHNR and FQNEAQ (reference sequence). The CDR3 loop spans 15 amino acids. The V and J ends lost 5 bases and 2 bases respectively, with 14 bases between them. CDR3 amino acids: CASSPPGVTTDTQYF. CDR3 coding DNA: TGTGCCAGCAGCCCCCCAGGGGTCACCACAGATACGCAGTATTTT.

The rearrangement uses TRBV6-1 and TRBJ1-4; D is possibly TRBD1 (5 bases). V lost 7 bases and J lost 5, with 14 bases in between. The germline V gene has CDR1 MNHNS and CDR2 SASEGT. The CDR3 totals 14 residues. The CDR3 loop is CASILGAENEKLFF. The CDR3, as DNA: TGTGCCAGCATCCTAGGGGCGGAAAATGAAAAACTGTTTTTT.